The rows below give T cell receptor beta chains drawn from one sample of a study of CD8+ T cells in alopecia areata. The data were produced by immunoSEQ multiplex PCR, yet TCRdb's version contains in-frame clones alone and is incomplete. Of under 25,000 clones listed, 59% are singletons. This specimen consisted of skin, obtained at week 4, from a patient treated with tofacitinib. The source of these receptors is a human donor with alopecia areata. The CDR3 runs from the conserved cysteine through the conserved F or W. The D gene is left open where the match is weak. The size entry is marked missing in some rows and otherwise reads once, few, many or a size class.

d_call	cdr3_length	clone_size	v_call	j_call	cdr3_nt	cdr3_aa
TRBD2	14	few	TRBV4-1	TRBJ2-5	TGCGCCAGCAGCCTAATAGCGGGGGTAGAGACCCAGTACTTC	CASSLIAGVETQYF
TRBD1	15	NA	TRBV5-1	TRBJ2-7	TGCGCCAGCAGCTTGGCCTTTGGACAGGGGGGCGAGCAGTACTTC	CASSLAFGQGGEQYF
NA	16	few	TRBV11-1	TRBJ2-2	TGTGCCAGCAGCTTGACTCAACTAGCCCGAGGCGGGGAGCTGTTTTTT	CASSLTQLARGGELFF
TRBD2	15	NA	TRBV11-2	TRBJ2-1	TGTGCCAGCAATGTTGCGGGGGGGGTCTACAATGAGCAGTTCTTC	CASNVAGGVYNEQFF
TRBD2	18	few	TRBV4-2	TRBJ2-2	TGTGCCAGCAGCCAAGAAGTCCCACTAGCGGTGAACACCGGGGAGCTGTTTTTT	CASSQEVPLAVNTGELFF
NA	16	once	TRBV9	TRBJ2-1	TGTGCCAGCAGCCCACCGCTGGACTTCGGTTACAATGAGCAGTTCTTC	CASSPPLDFGYNEQFF
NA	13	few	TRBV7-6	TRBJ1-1	TGTGCCAGCAGGCTACAGGGAGACACTGAAGCTTTCTTT	CASRLQGDTEAFF
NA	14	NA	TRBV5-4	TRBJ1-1	TGTGCCAGCAGCTCCGTTGGGGCTGCCACTGAAGCTTTCTTT	CASSSVGAATEAFF
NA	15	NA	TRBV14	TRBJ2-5	TGTGCCAGCAGCCAAACCAGCCCCACGGCGGGGACCCAGTACTTC	CASSQTSPTAGTQYF
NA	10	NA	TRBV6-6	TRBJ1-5	TGTGCCAGCGGGAATCAGCCCCAGCATTTT	CASGNQPQHF
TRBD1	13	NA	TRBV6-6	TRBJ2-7	TGTGCCAGCAGTTGGGACAGGGACTACGAGCAGTACTTC	CASSWDRDYEQYF
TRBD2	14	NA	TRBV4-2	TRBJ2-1	TGTGCCAGCAGCCAAGGACAGCGGGGCAATGAGCAGTTCTTC	CASSQGQRGNEQFF
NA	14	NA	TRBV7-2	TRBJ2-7	TGTGCCAGCAGCCAAGTACAGGGCGTGGGCGAGCAGTACTTC	CASSQVQGVGEQYF
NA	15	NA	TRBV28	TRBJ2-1	TGTGCCAGCATAGTGGGGGGCGCCTTGTACAATGAGCAGTTCTTC	CASIVGGALYNEQFF
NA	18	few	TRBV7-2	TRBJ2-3	TGTGCCAGCAGCCCGGGATGGGGGCGTCTCAGTGGCACAGATACGCAGTATTTT	CASSPGWGRLSGTDTQYF
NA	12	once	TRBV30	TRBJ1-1	TGTGCCTGGAGCGTTGCGTGGACTGAAGCTTTCTTT	CAWSVAWTEAFF
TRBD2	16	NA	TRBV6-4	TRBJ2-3	TGTGCCAGCAGTGTCAATCCGGGGGGGCTCAGTGATACGCAGTATTTT	CASSVNPGGLSDTQYF
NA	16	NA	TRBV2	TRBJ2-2	TGTGCCAGCAGTCAGACCGGGACACAGAACGCCGGGGAGCTGTTTTTT	CASSQTGTQNAGELFF
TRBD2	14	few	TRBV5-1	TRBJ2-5	TGCGCCAGCAGCCTCGATGGCGGGGGGAAGACCCAGTACTTC	CASSLDGGGKTQYF
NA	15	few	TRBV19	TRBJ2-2	TGTGCCAGTAGCGATGACGGTGGGGGGACCGGGGAGCTGTTTTTT	CASSDDGGGTGELFF
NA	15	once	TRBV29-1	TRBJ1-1	TGCAGTGTTGCGAAGGCAGGGGCAAGGTACACTGAAGCTTTCTTT	CSVAKAGARYTEAFF
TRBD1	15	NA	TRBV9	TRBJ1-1	TGTGCCAGCAGCGCTAACAGGGGGGCCCGTGGAGAAGCTTTCTTT	CASSANRGARGEAFF
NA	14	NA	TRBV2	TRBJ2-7	TGTGCCAGCGAACCGGGACGGAGCTCCTACGAGCAGTACTTC	CASEPGRSSYEQYF
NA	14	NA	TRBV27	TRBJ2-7	TGTGCCAGCAGACACGGAGGGGCTTCCTACGAGCAGTACTTC	CASRHGGASYEQYF
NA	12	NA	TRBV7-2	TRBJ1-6	TGTGCCAGCAGCACCCGGGTTTCACCCCTCCACTTT	CASSTRVSPLHF
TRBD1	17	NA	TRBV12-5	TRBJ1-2	TGTGCTAGTGGTTTGGCTGGACGGACAGGGGGCCTCTATGGCTACACCTTC	CASGLAGRTGGLYGYTF
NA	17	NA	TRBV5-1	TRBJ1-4	TGCGCCAGCAGCCCAGACAGGCTCAGGGCAACTAATGAAAAACTGTTTTTT	CASSPDRLRATNEKLFF
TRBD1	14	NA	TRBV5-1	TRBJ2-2	TGCGCCAGCAGCCGGACAGGAGACACCGGGGAGCTGTTTTTT	CASSRTGDTGELFF
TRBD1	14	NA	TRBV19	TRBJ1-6	TGTGCCAGTAGCCCGACAGGGGGCAATTCACCCCTCCACTTT	CASSPTGGNSPLHF
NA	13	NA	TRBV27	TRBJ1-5	TGTGCCAGCAGTTTGGCGGGGGGCCAGCCCCAGCATTTT	CASSLAGGQPQHF
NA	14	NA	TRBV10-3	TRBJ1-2	TGTGCCATCCTCTCAGGCGACCGGTACGCTGGCTACACCTTC	CAILSGDRYAGYTF
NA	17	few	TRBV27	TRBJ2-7	TGTGCCAGCAGTTTATCCTCCACTAGTCCTGGCTCCTACGAGCAGTACTTC	CASSLSSTSPGSYEQYF
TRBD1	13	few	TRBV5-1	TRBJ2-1	TGCGCCAGCCGGGACAGGGACGTTGGTGAGCAGTTCTTC	CASRDRDVGEQFF
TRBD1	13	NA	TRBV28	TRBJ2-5	TGTGCCAGCACCTCAGGGGGCGGCGAGACCCAGTACTTC	CASTSGGGETQYF
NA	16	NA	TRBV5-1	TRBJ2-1	TGCGCCAGCAGCTTGGCCGGAGGGGGGTCCTACAATGAGCAGTTCTTC	CASSLAGGGSYNEQFF
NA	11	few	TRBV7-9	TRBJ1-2	TGTGCCAGCAGCTTACGTAGCGGCTACACCTTC	CASSLRSGYTF
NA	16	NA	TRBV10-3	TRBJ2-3	TGTGCCATCAGTGAGTCGGAGGTTCTCACCACAGATACGCAGTATTTT	CAISESEVLTTDTQYF
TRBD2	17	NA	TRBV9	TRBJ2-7	TGTGCCAGCAGCGTAGAAGGGACTAGCTTTGGGTGGGACGAGCAGTACTTC	CASSVEGTSFGWDEQYF
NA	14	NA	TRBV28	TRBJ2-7	TGTGCCAGTAGTTATGCCGACAGGACCTACGTGCAGTACTTC	CASSYADRTYVQYF
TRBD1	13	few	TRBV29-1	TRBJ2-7	TGCAGCGTTCCCGACAGGGGTGGCTACGAGCAGTACTTC	CSVPDRGGYEQYF
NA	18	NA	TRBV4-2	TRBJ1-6	TGTGCCAGCAGCCAAGATCTCCAGTCTTCAGGGAGTAATTCACCCCTCCACTTT	CASSQDLQSSGSNSPLHF
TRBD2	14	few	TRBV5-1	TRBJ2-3	TGCGCCAGCGGCCGGGCCGGGAGGACAGATACGCAGTATTTT	CASGRAGRTDTQYF
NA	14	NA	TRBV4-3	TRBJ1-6	TGCGCCAGCAGCCAAGCCAACAGGGACTCACCCCTCCACTTT	CASSQANRDSPLHF
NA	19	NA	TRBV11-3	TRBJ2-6	TGTGCCAGCAGCCCCGGGCACGGCAGGGGGGAGTCTGGGGCCAACGTCCTGACTTTC	CASSPGHGRGESGANVLTF
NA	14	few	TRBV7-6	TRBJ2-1	TGTGCCAGCAGCTTTCCGGGACTCTCAAATGAGCAGTTCTTC	CASSFPGLSNEQFF
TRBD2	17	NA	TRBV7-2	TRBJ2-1	TGTGCCAGCAGCTTAGTGGCCCCGGCGGGGGAGTACAATGAGCAGTTCTTC	CASSLVAPAGEYNEQFF
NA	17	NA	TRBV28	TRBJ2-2	TGTGCCAGCATCGCCCCGTTTGGGGGAAAGAACACCGGGGAGCTGTTTTTT	CASIAPFGGKNTGELFF
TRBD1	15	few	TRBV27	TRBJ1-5	TGTGCCAGCAGTGTACAGGGGTATAGCAATCAGCCCCAGCATTTT	CASSVQGYSNQPQHF
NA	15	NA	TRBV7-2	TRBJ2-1	TGTGCCAGCAGCTCCGCGGGGAGCTCCTACAATGAGCAGTTCTTC	CASSSAGSSYNEQFF
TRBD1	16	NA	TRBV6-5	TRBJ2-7	TGTGCCAGCAGTTACACCCCCGGGACAGCATCCTACGAGCAGTACTTC	CASSYTPGTASYEQYF
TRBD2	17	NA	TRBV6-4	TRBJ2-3	TGTGCCAGCAGTGACTCGATATCTAGCGGGGGCACAGATACGCAGTATTTT	CASSDSISSGGTDTQYF
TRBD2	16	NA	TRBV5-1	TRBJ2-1	TGCGCCAGCAGCCAAACTAGCGGGGGGCGTTACAATGAGCAGTTCTTC	CASSQTSGGRYNEQFF
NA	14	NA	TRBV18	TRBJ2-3	TGTGCCAGCTCACCCCAGGGTCTAGGGGATACGCAGTATTTT	CASSPQGLGDTQYF
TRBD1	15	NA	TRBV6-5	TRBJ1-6	TGTGCCAGCAGTTACCTACAGGGGGGGAATTCACCCCTCCACTTT	CASSYLQGGNSPLHF
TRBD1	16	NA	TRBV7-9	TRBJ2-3	TGTGCCAGCAGCTTAGTGGCAGGGGGCGACCCAGATACGCAGTATTTT	CASSLVAGGDPDTQYF